This T cell receptor beta chain was identified in a study of T cell responses to AZD1222 COVID-19 vaccine. CDR3 length: 15 amino acids. CDR1 SEHNR and CDR2 FQNEAQ come from the germline V gene (reference sequence). The V end was cut by 5 bases, the J end by 11 bases, with 24 bases between. The protocol was immunoSEQ multiplex PCR, while the TCRdb copy is restricted to in-frame clones and leaves out a portion. The data contain fewer than 140,000 clones, about 90% of them singletons. The sample was peripheral blood, taken 28 days after the second AZD1222 dose. This sequence joins TRBV7-9 and TRBJ1-1; maybe TRBD1 (5 bases). The source of this sequence is an adult who received the AZD1222 COVID-19 vaccine. This chain's CDR3 is CASSTTLGGTVVAFF. The CDR3 DNA follows: TGTGCCAGCAGCACCACCCTTGGCGGGACGGTGGTGGCTTTCTTT.